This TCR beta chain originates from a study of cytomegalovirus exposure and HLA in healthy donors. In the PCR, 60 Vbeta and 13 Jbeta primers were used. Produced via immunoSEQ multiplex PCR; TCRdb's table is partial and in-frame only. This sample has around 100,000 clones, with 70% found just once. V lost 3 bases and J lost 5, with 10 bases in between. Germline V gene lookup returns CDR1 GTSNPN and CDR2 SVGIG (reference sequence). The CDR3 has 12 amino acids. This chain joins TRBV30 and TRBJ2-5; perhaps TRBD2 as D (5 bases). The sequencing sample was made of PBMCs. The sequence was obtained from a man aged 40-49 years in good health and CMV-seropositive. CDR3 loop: CAWSGMVETQYF. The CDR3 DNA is TGTGCCTGGAGCGGGATGGTGGAGACCCAGTACTTC.